This entry features one TCR beta chain sequence. The method was immunoSEQ multiplex PCR; TCRdb's version includes in-frame clones alone and lacks a portion of them. The sample shows about 32,000 clones, 90% to 95% of them seen only once. The V end was cut by 7 bases, the J end by 5 bases, with 17 bases between. This CDR3 spans 14 amino acids. From germline, CDR1 is LNHDA and CDR2 SQIVND (reference sequence). The data belong to a study of glioma-infiltrating T cells after dendritic cell vaccination. PBMC were collected before vaccination, two weeks after the third vaccination, and at progression. This receptor was identified in a human donor with glioblastoma. The specimen was blood, collected before dendritic cell vaccination. The genes are TRBV19 and TRBJ1-2; D is perhaps TRBD1 (6 bases). The CDR3: CASMWGRGLYGYTF. The DNA of the CDR3 is TGTGCCAGTATGTGGGGCAGGGGATTATATGGCTACACCTTC.